Listed below are T cell receptor beta chains from one sample, sequenced in a study of CD8 T cells in ankylosing spondylitis. TCRdb re-analysed the 5' RACE reads in MiXCR, keeping a single row per CDR3 protein. The sample gives some 240,000 distinct CDR3 sequences, about 7% of which show up once; 14% is in the top ten. Material for sequencing was blood, either unsorted or a sorted T cell fraction (not recorded which). The receptor source for this set is a male donor with ankylosing spondylitis. Both conserved end residues are part of each CDR3. Each record gives: D gene, J gene, clone size, V gene, CDR3 DNA, CDR3 protein. D genes are given only for firm matches. For some rows the clone size is stated as once, few or many, or as a class when expanded; others skip it.

>NA|TRBJ2-7|many|TRBV29-1
TGCAGCGCCGGGGGACCTGACAGCGGTGGTCACGAGCAGTACTTC
CSAGGPDSGGHEQYF
>TRBD1|TRBJ1-4|many|TRBV15
TGTGCCACCAGCCAGAACAGGGGAGGGGAAAAACTGTTTTTT
CATSQNRGGEKLFF
>NA|TRBJ1-5|many|TRBV7-6
TGTGCCAGCAGCCGCCTGATGGGGGGCTTGGATCAGCCCCAGCATTTT
CASSRLMGGLDQPQHF
>NA|TRBJ2-3|NA|TRBV19
TGTGCCAGTAGCGGCGGGGTTGGGACAGATACGCAGTATTTT
CASSGGVGTDTQYF
>NA|TRBJ2-7|many|TRBV4-3
TGCGCCAGCAGCCAAGATCTGGAGGCCTACGAGCAGTACTTC
CASSQDLEAYEQYF
>TRBD1|TRBJ1-1|many|TRBV4-3
TGCGCCAGCAGCCACGGGGACAGGCTGCCCATGAACACTGAAGCTTTCTTT
CASSHGDRLPMNTEAFF
>NA|TRBJ2-2|many|TRBV2
TGTGCCAGCAGTGAAGCCCTGTCGGGCAGACGGTACACCGGGGAGCTGTTTTTT
CASSEALSGRRYTGELFF
>TRBD1|TRBJ2-2|many|TRBV20-1
TGCAGTGCCAGCCCCCAGGGGGCTAGGACCGGGGAGCTGTTTTTT
CSASPQGARTGELFF
>TRBD1|TRBJ2-3|many|TRBV12-3/TRBV12-4
TGTGCCAGCAGCCGGGGCCAGGGGGCCGATACGCAGTATTTT
CASSRGQGADTQYF
>NA|TRBJ1-2|many|TRBV28
TGTGCCAGCAGTTATCCGTTTCAGCGGGGCGCTAACTATGGCTACACCTTC
CASSYPFQRGANYGYTF
>NA|TRBJ1-3|many|TRBV6-1
TGTGCCAGCACCCGGGGAACCTTTGGGGACACCATATATTTT
CASTRGTFGDTIYF
>TRBD1|TRBJ2-3|NA|TRBV27
TGTGCCAGCAGTTTGGGACAGGGGAGGACAGATACGCAGTATTTT
CASSLGQGRTDTQYF
>NA|TRBJ2-5|many|TRBV12-3/TRBV12-4
TGTGCCAGCCTGCAGCGTCCCCAAGAGACCCAGTACTTC
CASLQRPQETQYF
>TRBD2|TRBJ2-3|many|TRBV9
TGTGCCAGCAGCGTAGTGAGCGGGGGGATCACAGATACGCAGTATTTT
CASSVVSGGITDTQYF
>TRBD2|TRBJ2-2|few|TRBV27
TGTGCCAGCAGTTCTCCCGGGGGGGGAGGCGGGGAGCTGTTTTTT
CASSSPGGGGGELFF
>TRBD1|TRBJ1-1|many|TRBV5-1
TGCGCCAGCAGATGGTCGGTGGGTCAGGGGGCTCGGAACACTGAAGCTTTCTTT
CASRWSVGQGARNTEAFF
>TRBD2|TRBJ2-5|NA|TRBV12-3/TRBV12-4
TGTGCCAGCAGTTCCTTAGCGGGAGAGTCGTCAGAGACCCAGAACTTC
CASSSLAGESSETQNF
>NA|TRBJ2-7|NA|TRBV12-3/TRBV12-4
TGTGCCAGCAGTTCTAGTTCTTTTAGCGAGACCACCTCCTACGAGCAGTACTTC
CASSSSSFSETTSYEQYF
>NA|TRBJ2-1|many|TRBV15
TGTGCCACCAGGGCGGGGAATGAGCAGTTCTTC
CATRAGNEQFF
>TRBD1|TRBJ2-7|many|TRBV29-1
TGCAGCGTTGAAGGAAGGGACAGGGGCTACGAGCAGTACTTC
CSVEGRDRGYEQYF
>TRBD2|TRBJ2-2|few|TRBV15
TGTGCCACCAGCAGAGATCACGCGGGGGGGACCGGGGAGCTGTTTTTT
CATSRDHAGGTGELFF
>NA|TRBJ2-7|many|TRBV4-3
TGCGCCAGCAGCCAAGATTGGGGGGGCAAAAACGAGCAGTACTTC
CASSQDWGGKNEQYF
>NA|TRBJ2-7|few|TRBV7-9
TGTGCCAGCAGCTTAGAAATACCGACCGACGAGCAGTACTTC
CASSLEIPTDEQYF
>NA|TRBJ2-1|many|TRBV27
TGTGCCAGCAGCCCCGGGCTCCGGGATGAGCAGTTCTTC
CASSPGLRDEQFF
>NA|TRBJ1-1|many|TRBV5-1
TGCGCCAGCAGCTTGGTAGACACGAATAAAATCATGAACACTGAAGCTTTCTTT
CASSLVDTNKIMNTEAFF
>TRBD2|TRBJ2-5|NA|TRBV12-3/TRBV12-4
TGTGCCAGCAGTTTCAGCGGGGGGGGAGAGACCCAGTACTTC
CASSFSGGGETQYF
>NA|TRBJ2-1|many|TRBV10-3
TGTGCCATCAGTGTGGTCAATGAGCAGTTCTTC
CAISVVNEQFF
>TRBD1|TRBJ1-1|many|TRBV6-2/TRBV6-3
TGTGCCGCATGGGGACAGCCGAACACTGAAGCTTTCTTT
CAAWGQPNTEAFF
>TRBD1|TRBJ2-7|NA|TRBV3-1
TGTGCCAGCAGCCCCGCAAAGGGACAGTTGTTGGAGCAGTACTTC
CASSPAKGQLLEQYF
>NA|TRBJ1-2|many|TRBV4-3
TGCGCCAGCAGCGCCCCGGGCGGAGGCTACACCTTC
CASSAPGGGYTF
>NA|TRBJ2-7|many|TRBV7-2
TGTGCCAGCAGCTTCAAGGGTTCTAGTTACGAGCAGTACTTC
CASSFKGSSYEQYF
>NA|TRBJ1-1|many|TRBV9
TGTGCCAGCAGCGCCACAGGACACCAAAACACTGAAGCTTTCTTT
CASSATGHQNTEAFF
>NA|TRBJ1-5|NA|TRBV4-1
TGCGCCAGCAGCCAAGGGGGAGATAGCAATCAGCCCCAGCATTTT
CASSQGGDSNQPQHF
>NA|TRBJ2-5|many|TRBV10-3
TGTGCCATCAGTGGTTACTCGGAGGGAGAGACCCAGTACTTC
CAISGYSEGETQYF
>NA|TRBJ2-3|many|TRBV6-1
TGTGCCAGCAGTCCGGAAGGGGGTTGGGATACGCAGTATTTT
CASSPEGGWDTQYF
>TRBD2|TRBJ2-2|many|TRBV20-1
TGCAGTGCTAGAGAGGGGGGGAGTCGCACCGGGGAGCTGTTTTTT
CSAREGGSRTGELFF
>TRBD2|TRBJ2-4|many|TRBV5-5
TGTGCCAGCAGCCCCTTGGGAGGGGCCAAAAACATTCAGTACTTC
CASSPLGGAKNIQYF
>NA|TRBJ2-1|NA|TRBV29-1
TGCAGCCCCGGAGTGGCTTCGCCCCACAATGAGCAGTTCTTC
CSPGVASPHNEQFF
>NA|TRBJ1-1|NA|TRBV29-1
TGCAGCGTCCTTCTGGGGCGGGGAAACGCTGAAGCTTTCTTT
CSVLLGRGNAEAFF
>NA|TRBJ2-7|many|TRBV7-6
TGTGCCAGCAGCTCGACGAAATCCTACGAGCAGTACTTC
CASSSTKSYEQYF
>TRBD2|TRBJ2-7|many|TRBV30
TGTGCCTGGAGTCCTAGATTTCTAGCGGCGGAGGGGTGGCGCTACGAGCAGTACTTC
CAWSPRFLAAEGWRYEQYF
>NA|TRBJ2-1|many|TRBV7-8
TGTGCCACTTCGGACAGCGTCAATGAGCAGTTCTTC
CATSDSVNEQFF
>TRBD2|TRBJ2-2|many|TRBV4-3
TGCGCCAGCAGCCAAGGTATAGCGGGAGCAGGAACCGGGGAGCTGTTTTTT
CASSQGIAGAGTGELFF
>TRBD2|TRBJ2-7|many|TRBV9
TGTGCCAGCAGCGTAGGATCTAGCGGGGTCATCTACGAGCAGTACTTC
CASSVGSSGVIYEQYF
>TRBD1|TRBJ2-6|few|TRBV6-1
TGTGCCAGCACCCATAGGAGCCCCGACAGGGCTGGGGCCAACGTCCTGACTTTC
CASTHRSPDRAGANVLTF
>NA|TRBJ2-7|many|TRBV29-1
TGCAGCGCCCTGGACACCCGCACCTCCTACGAGCAGTACTTC
CSALDTRTSYEQYF
>NA|TRBJ1-1|few|TRBV7-2
TGTGCCAGCAGCTTAGACCCCATTGGCACTGAAGCTTTCTTT
CASSLDPIGTEAFF
>NA|TRBJ2-1|many|TRBV10-3
TGTGCCACCCAGGGGGGGGGCTTTAATGAGCAGTTCTTC
CATQGGGFNEQFF
>TRBD1|TRBJ1-5|many|TRBV7-9
TGTGCCAGCAGCCGCGGACAGGGTTTTAATCAGCCCCAGCATTTT
CASSRGQGFNQPQHF
>NA|TRBJ1-5|few|TRBV6-8
TGTGCCAGCAGTCCCCCTTGGGGGCCGGGCAATCAGCCCCAGCATTTT
CASSPPWGPGNQPQHF
>NA|TRBJ2-7|many|TRBV20-1
TGCAGTGCTATTTCCAGGGTGGCGTACGAGCAGTACTTC
CSAISRVAYEQYF
>TRBD2|TRBJ2-5|NA|TRBV7-6
TGTGCCAGCAGCTTACGAGCGGGGGGGGCCGGACGTAAGGAGACCCAGTACTTC
CASSLRAGGAGRKETQYF
>NA|TRBJ1-1|few|TRBV6-2/TRBV6-3
TGTGCCAGCAGGGGGACCTACCTGGAGGACACTGAAGCTTTCTTT
CASRGTYLEDTEAFF
>TRBD1|TRBJ2-3|many|TRBV9
TGTGCCAGCAGCTTCCGGGACAGGAGCACAGATACGCAGTATTTT
CASSFRDRSTDTQYF
>TRBD2|TRBJ2-5|NA|TRBV12-3/TRBV12-4
TGTGCCAGCAGTTTAGCGGGGGGACTACAAGAGACCCAGTACTTC
CASSLAGGLQETQYF
>TRBD1|TRBJ1-4|few|TRBV4-3
TGCGCCAGCAGCCTTTACTCAGGGGGCGAAGGGACTAATGAAAAACTGTTTTTT
CASSLYSGGEGTNEKLFF
>TRBD2|TRBJ2-1|few|TRBV4-1
TGCGCCAGCAGCCCAACGAGACTAGCGGTGGTGTACAATGAGCAGTTCTTC
CASSPTRLAVVYNEQFF
>TRBD2|TRBJ2-3|many|TRBV24-1
TGTGCCACCAGTGATCAGGGACTAGCGGGATATCAAGATACGCAGTATTTT
CATSDQGLAGYQDTQYF
>NA|TRBJ1-2|many|TRBV25-1
TGTGCCAGCAGTGGGCAGGGACTTAACTATGGCTACACCTTC
CASSGQGLNYGYTF